This entry lists 22 T cell receptor beta chains sequenced from one sample in a study of blood T cell repertoires in COVID-19. Sequencing used immunoSEQ multiplex PCR; TCRdb keeps in-frame clones, though not all of them. This sample has roughly 120,000 clones, with 76% found just once. Sequenced material: peripheral blood. The receptors were gathered from a woman older than 75 with acute or convalescent COVID-19.

The chain carries TRBV29-1 and TRBJ2-5, with 8 bases matching TRBD1. J lost 0 bases, V lost 2 bases, and 5 bases had no gene match. CDR3 size: 15 residues. Germline V gives CDR1 SQVTM, CDR2 ANQGSEA. CDR3 DNA sequence: TGCAGCGTTGAAAGAACAGGGGGGTACCAAGAGACCCAGTACTTC. It translates to CSVERTGGYQETQYF.

This clone has only a few counts. The chain recombines TRBV5-1 with TRBJ2-5; 9 bases match TRBD2. Germline V gene lookup returns CDR1 SGHRS and CDR2 YFSETQ. The CDR3 contains 14 residues. Trimming removed 3 bases from V and 5 bases from J; junction bases left unmatched: 5. CDR3 residues: CASSYRTSDETQYF. The CDR3 DNA is TGCGCCAGCAGCTATCGGACTAGCGATGAGACCCAGTACTTC.

The CDR3 DNA sequence: TGTGCCAGCAGCTTGGGACAGTTGGCGGGGGCCAACGTCCTGACTTTC. This gives the protein CASSLGQLAGANVLTF. J is TRBJ2-6 and V is TRBV5-6, with D perhaps matching TRBD1 (5 bases). The CDR3 sequence is 16 residues long. The germline gives CDR1 SGHDT, CDR2 YYEEEE. Trimming stripped 0 bases from V and 4 bases from J, with 11 bases between.

In regard to this clone: Other DNA variants within this sample encode the same CDR3. CDR3 in amino acids: CATSGGGTDTQYF. The CDR3 region has the DNA TGTGCCACCAGTGGGGGGGGCACAGATACGCAGTATTTT. The chain carries TRBV24-1 and TRBJ2-3, with a possible D match to TRBD2 (6 bases). Per germline, CDR1 KGHDR and CDR2 SFDVKD. This CDR3 has 13 residues. Trimming removed 5 bases at V and 1 base at J, with 6 bases between.

The CDR3 region is CASSGQSTYNEQFF. In DNA form, the CDR3 reads TGTGCCAGCAGTGGACAGTCAACCTACAATGAGCAGTTCTTC. The V gene is TRBV27, the J gene TRBJ2-1, with D maybe TRBD1 (6 bases). CDR1 is MNHEY and CDR2 is SMNVEV in the germline V gene (reference sequence). The V and J ends lost 5 bases and 2 bases respectively, with 10 bases between them. The CDR3 is 14 residues long.

The rearrangement links TRBV4-1 to TRBJ2-2; tentatively, D is TRBD1 (5 bases). The CDR3 has 13 amino acids. V lost 0 bases and J lost 9, with 8 bases in between. CDR1 MGHRA and CDR2 YSYEKL come from the germline V gene. The CDR3 sequence: CASSQEAGRELFF. Written as DNA, the CDR3 is TGCGCCAGCAGCCAAGAGGCAGGGAGGGAGCTGTTTTTT.

The V call is TRBV5-4, the J call TRBJ1-1, with 12 bases that match TRBD1. Trimming at V came to 3 bases and at J to 4 bases, leaving 4 bases not matched to a gene. The CDR3 runs to 15 residues. Germline CDR1 SGHNT, CDR2 YYREEE (reference sequence). The CDR3 DNA reads as TGTGCCAGCAGCTCACGGGACAGGGGGCTCACTGAAGCTTTCTTT. Its translation is CASSSRDRGLTEAFF.

CDR3: CASSGGTTGDNEKLFF. The DNA of the CDR3 is TGCGCCAGCAGCGGAGGCACGACAGGAGATAATGAAAAACTGTTTTTT. This sequence joins TRBV5-1 and TRBJ1-4; weak D call: TRBD1 (6 bases). CDR1 is SGHRS and CDR2 is YFSETQ in the germline V gene. The CDR3 contains 16 residues. V dropped 4 bases and J dropped 4 bases, with 17 bases sitting between them.

This clone was recorded once. V usage is TRBV6-1 and J usage is TRBJ1-5; D not certain. The CDR3 totals 17 residues. Trimming left V 1 base short and J 0 bases short, with 13 bases between. Germline V gene data show CDR1 as MNHNS and CDR2 as SASEGT. The CDR3 coding sequence is TGTGCCAGCAGTGAAGGGCAAACCAGCGATAGCAATCAGCCCCAGCATTTT. Its protein product is CASSEGQTSDSNQPQHF.

The rearrangement uses TRBV20-1 and TRBJ2-1; D ambiguous. Trimming cost V 3 bases and J 13 bases, with 13 bases left between them. The V gene's germline CDR1 is DFQATT and CDR2 SNEGSKA (reference sequence). This CDR3 is 11 amino acids long. The CDR3 protein is CSASVGNLQFF. The CDR3 DNA is TGCAGTGCTAGTGTTGGTAATCTACAGTTCTTC.

The chain combines TRBV19 with TRBJ2-1, with TRBD2 matching over 7 bases. The germline V gene encodes CDR1 LNHDA and CDR2 SQIVND (reference sequence). V lost 6 bases, J lost 9 bases, and 17 bases stayed unmatched. There are 16 residues in the CDR3. DNA of the CDR3: TGTGCCAGTAGACCCCTTGCGGCGGGAGATCGGGGTGAGCAGTTCTTC. This encodes CASRPLAAGDRGEQFF.

This rearrangement joins TRBV9 to TRBJ2-5; TRBD1 matches at 7 bases. Germline CDR1 reads SGDLS; CDR2 reads YYNGEE. Trimming cost V 0 bases and J 5 bases; bases outside gene matches: 7. CDR3 size: 15 residues. CDR3 in amino acids: CASSVVGGLGETQYF. CDR3 nucleotides: TGTGCCAGCAGCGTAGTAGGGGGCTTGGGGGAGACCCAGTACTTC.

The rearrangement joins TRBV7-8 to TRBJ1-1; D gene uncertain. V lost 5 bases and J lost 1, with 5 bases in between. The CDR3 length is 12 residues. Per the germline V gene, CDR1 is SGHVS and CDR2 is FQNEAQ. CDR3 nucleotide sequence: TGTGCCAGCAGCCCTAGGAACACTGAAGCTTTCTTT. Its protein is CASSPRNTEAFF.

This chain connects TRBV19 to TRBJ2-5; D gene uncertain. Germline CDR1 is LNHDA and CDR2 is SQIVND (reference sequence). The CDR3 contains 11 residues. The V and J ends lost 2 bases and 5 bases respectively, with 3 bases between them. The CDR3 nucleotides read TGTGCCAGTAGTATACGGGAGACCCAGTACTTC. Its protein product is CASSIRETQYF.

Only a few counts were recorded for this clone. The chain links TRBV5-8 to TRBJ2-7; D remains unclear. CDR1 is SGHTS, CDR2 YDEGEE, per germline. V lost 4 bases and J lost 3, with 5 bases in between. The CDR3 loop spans 11 amino acids. The DNA for the CDR3 is TGTGCCAGCAGCCCGAGCTACGAGCAGTACTTC. Translation: CASSPSYEQYF.

This chain links TRBV7-3 with TRBJ1-2; 8 bases align to TRBD1. V gave up 0 bases and J gave up 4 bases; unmatched junction bases: 4. This CDR3 comprises 15 residues. The germline gives CDR1 SGHTA, CDR2 FQGTGA. In nucleotides, the CDR3 is TGTGCCAGCAGCTTAACCCCGGGGACAGGCTATGGCTACACCTTC. Translated: CASSLTPGTGYGYTF.

Only a few counts were recorded for this clone. The V call is TRBV30, the J call TRBJ1-2; D may be TRBD1 (5 bases). The CDR3 covers 15 residues. Trimming stripped 6 bases from V and 6 bases from J, with 23 bases between. Looked up from germline, CDR1 is GTSNPN and CDR2 is SVGIG (reference sequence). The CDR3: CACPLQDGVTNGYTF. The CDR3, as DNA: TGTGCCTGCCCCTTACAGGATGGGGTGACGAATGGCTACACCTTC.

DNA of the CDR3: TGTGCCAGCTCGACCGGGGGCCAAGAGACCCAGTACTTC. It encodes CASSTGGQETQYF. The J gene is TRBJ2-5, the V gene TRBV18, with D possibly TRBD2 on 6 matching bases. Germline V gene lookup returns CDR1 KGHSH and CDR2 LQKENI. The CDR3 spans 13 residues. The V gene lost 6 bases and the J gene lost 1 base, with 9 bases spanning the gap.

The chain combines TRBV13 with TRBJ2-7; D unclear. Germline assignment: CDR1 PRHDT and CDR2 FYEKMQ (reference sequence). The length of the CDR3 is 15 residues. The ends were cut back, 5 bases at V and 0 bases at J, with 14 bases in the middle. Here the CDR3 reads CASSPYSPTSYEQYF. As DNA, the CDR3 is TGTGCCAGCAGCCCCTACAGTCCTACCTCCTACGAGCAGTACTTC.

The CDR3 coding sequence is TGTGCCAGCAGTTCATATAGCAGGGTTGAAGTGGAGGGCTACACCTTC. Protein: CASSSYSRVEVEGYTF. The rearrangement joins TRBV27 to TRBJ1-2; tentative D call: TRBD1 (5 bases). The V gene lost 4 bases and the J gene lost 8 bases, with 23 bases spanning the gap. Germline V gene lookup returns CDR1 MNHEY and CDR2 SMNVEV (reference sequence). The CDR3 sequence is 16 residues long.

On this clone itself: The same CDR3 also results from other DNA sequences found in this sample. The rearrangement links TRBV2 to TRBJ2-2, with a tentative D call TRBD2 (5 bases). Trimming cost V 6 bases and J 3 bases, with 5 bases left between them. The germline CDR1 and CDR2 sequences are SNHLY and FYNNEI. The CDR3 is 12 amino acids. The CDR3 DNA follows: TGTGCCAGCAGCGGGGACACCGGGGAGCTGTTTTTT. Its protein is CASSGDTGELFF.

The CDR3 DNA reads TGTGCCAGCAGCTTAAACGGACAGGCCCGGCGTAGCTACACCTTC. This sequence encodes CASSLNGQARRSYTF. This chain connects TRBV7-8 to TRBJ1-2, with TRBD1 matching 7 bases. The CDR3 consists of 15 residues. Per germline, CDR1 SGHVS and CDR2 FQNEAQ. V shed 2 bases, J shed 9 bases, and the junction held 12 bases outside the gene matches.